The 25 T cell receptor beta chains given below trace back to one sample, sequenced in a study of regulatory T cells in long-lasting Graves disease. The authors built TCR beta libraries using iRepertoire HTBI primers and Arm-PCR of CDR3 regions. TCRdb used MiXCR to reprocess the multiplex PCR reads, holding one entry per CDR3 protein. The data contain around 360,000 distinct CDR3 sequences, around 15% of them seen just once; the ten biggest clones take up around 20%. As to time point: newly diagnosed GD, antithyroid drugs for less than 3 months. Isolated PBMC RNA provided the starting material for the TCR library. This sample also belongs to another study, concerning T cells in Graves' hyperthyroidism and ophthalmopathy.

Source: peripheral blood mononuclear cells (PBMCs), taken at new diagnosis, from a patient treated with antithyroid drugs. Every receptor here comes from a woman between 18 and 29 years old with Graves disease.

The genes are TRBV4-1 and TRBJ1-1, with D perhaps matching TRBD1 (6 bases). The CDR3 consists of 14 residues. The V end lost 9 bases, the J end lost 3 bases, and 17 bases lay between the germline ends. The germline CDR1 and CDR2 sequences are MGHRA and YSYEKL. CDR3 region: CASKPRGGDTEAFF. The CDR3 region has the DNA TGCGCCAGTAAACCCAGGGGAGGGGACACTGAAGCTTTCTTT.

This clonotype was seen more than once but under ten times. The chain is built from TRBV12-3 or TRBV12-4 and TRBJ1-6; D is uncertain. This CDR3 has 16 residues. V lost 7 bases and J 7 bases, leaving 20 bases between the germline ends. CDR3 bases: TGTGCCAGCACCCTTCTCCTGGGTTCGTACAATTCACCCCTCCACTTT. Its protein is CASTLLLGSYNSPLHF.

In this sample, this clonotype turned up a few times. The gene calls are TRBV7-9 and TRBJ2-1, with a weak D call TRBD2 (6 bases). Germline V gene lookup returns CDR1 SEHNR and CDR2 FQNEAQ (reference sequence). V was trimmed by 7 bases and J by 7 bases, leaving 8 bases between them. The CDR3 extends over 11 amino acids. CDR3: CASTLANEQFF. The DNA of the CDR3 is TGTGCCAGCACCCTAGCGAATGAGCAGTTCTTC.

This clonotype was observed a few times. The chain has TRBV5-1 and TRBJ2-6, with TRBD1 identical over 9 bases. The J segment lost 2 bases and the V segment lost 1 base, leaving 13 bases of the junction unmatched. CDR1 SGHRS and CDR2 YFSETQ come from the germline V gene. This CDR3 has 20 amino acids. The CDR3 loop is CASSLSLIGTGTTGANVLTF. In DNA form, the CDR3 reads TGCGCCAGCAGCTTGTCTCTGATAGGGACAGGGACGACTGGGGCCAACGTCCTGACTTTC.

This chain links TRBV6-1 with TRBJ1-2; D gene unclear. CDR1 is MNHNS, CDR2 SASEGT, per germline. Trimming shortened V by 1 base and J by 4 bases, and 13 bases separated the two germline ends. The CDR3 extends over 15 amino acids. The CDR3: CASSEDEGSGYGYTF. In DNA form, the CDR3 reads TGTGCCAGCAGTGAAGATGAAGGGTCAGGCTATGGCTACACCTTC.

This clonotype was observed at least ten times. The rearrangement links TRBV10-3 to TRBJ2-2; TRBD2 matches at 13 bases. The germline CDR1 and CDR2 sequences are ENHRY and SYGVKD. The CDR3 contains 16 residues. Trimming cost V 7 bases and J 7 bases; bases outside gene matches: 9. Here the CDR3 reads CAIMNGGLAGNGELFF. CDR3 DNA: TGTGCCATCATGAATGGGGGACTAGCGGGAAACGGGGAGCTGTTTTTT.

This clonotype appeared many times. V gene TRBV20-1 combines with J gene TRBJ2-5, with a weak D call TRBD2 (5 bases). V lost 3 bases to trimming and J lost 0 bases, with 5 bases between them. The CDR3 has 12 amino acids. Germline loops: CDR1 DFQATT, CDR2 SNEGSKA (reference sequence). The chain's CDR3 is CSAREDQETQYF. The CDR3 coding sequence is TGCAGTGCTAGGGAGGACCAAGAGACCCAGTACTTC.

As concerns this clonotype: A much more abundant neighbour one base away suggests this may be a read error. The chain recombines TRBV18 with TRBJ2-7, with 7 positions matching TRBD1. The CDR3 has 14 amino acids. With 7 bases clipped from V and 0 bases from J, the junction kept 6 bases outside the gene matches. Germline-derived CDR1 and CDR2 are KGHSH and LQKENI. The CDR3 loop reads CASLPGQNSYEQYF. CDR3 nucleotide sequence: TGTGCCAGCTTACCGGGACAGAACTCCTACGAGCAGTACTTC.

In its sample, this clonotype was seen many times. CDR3 DNA: TGCAGTGCTGGGACCGGGGGGAACACTGAAGCTTTCTTT. Residues: CSAGTGGNTEAFF. The chain uses TRBV20-1 and TRBJ1-1; possible D gene TRBD1, 5 bases. The V and J ends lost 5 bases and 1 base respectively, with 11 bases between them. The CDR3 extends over 13 amino acids. CDR1 and CDR2 (germline): DFQATT, SNEGSKA (reference sequence).

The chain joins TRBV27 to TRBJ2-1, with 7 bases matching TRBD1. V shed 6 bases, J shed 4 bases, and the junction held 12 bases outside the gene matches. The germline V gene encodes CDR1 MNHEY and CDR2 SMNVEV (reference sequence). The CDR3 runs to 16 residues. The CDR3 spells CASSPAGTVVYNEQFF. CDR3 sequence (DNA): TGTGCCAGCAGCCCAGCCGGGACAGTCGTTTACAATGAGCAGTTCTTC.

This clonotype was picked up many times. The chain is built from TRBV2 and TRBJ2-7; 7 positions agree with TRBD2. Germline-derived CDR1 and CDR2 are SNHLY and FYNNEI. V lost 8 bases to trimming and J lost 3 bases; unmatched junction nucleotides: 10. CDR3 length: 14 amino acids. The CDR3, as DNA: TGTGCCAGCGGGTCTTGGACTAGGGTCTACGAGCAGTACTTC. Its translation is CASGSWTRVYEQYF.

This clonotype was found many times. This rearrangement joins TRBV20-1 to TRBJ1-2, with D maybe TRBD1 (5 bases). CDR1 is DFQATT, CDR2 SNEGSKA, per germline (reference sequence). The CDR3 sequence is 13 residues long. Trimming took off 3 bases at V and 8 bases at J, with 16 bases between the two ends. The CDR3 nucleotides read TGCAGTGCTAGTTTCCCAGGGAGATCCGGCTACACCTTC. Amino acid sequence: CSASFPGRSGYTF.

As to this clonotype: A much bigger clone sits one base away, suggesting this may be a read error. The V gene is TRBV12-3 or TRBV12-4, the J gene TRBJ1-5, with D unresolved. The CDR3 consists of 16 residues. This chain's CDR3 is CASSLSFGRSNQPRHF. The CDR3 nucleotides read TGTGCCAGCAGTTTAAGTTTTGGCAGATCCAATCAGCCCCGGCATTTT.

This clonotype was picked up many times. The gene calls are TRBV27 and TRBJ2-1, with 8 bases lining up with TRBD1. CDR3 size: 16 residues. From germline, CDR1 is MNHEY and CDR2 SMNVEV (reference sequence). Trimming removed 6 bases from V and 8 bases from J; junction bases left unmatched: 15. The CDR3 sequence: CASSQIPAGGRDEQFF. CDR3 nucleotides: TGTGCCAGCAGCCAAATCCCGGCAGGGGGCAGGGATGAGCAGTTCTTC.

This clonotype occurred many times. Here the CDR3 reads CASSGASSYEQYF. The DNA of the CDR3 is TGTGCCAGCAGCGGGGCATCCAGCTACGAGCAGTACTTC. The chain has TRBV7-9 and TRBJ2-7; D perhaps matches TRBD1 (5 bases). The CDR3 contains 13 residues. The ends were cut back, 5 bases at V and 3 bases at J, with 11 bases in the middle. From germline, CDR1 is SEHNR and CDR2 FQNEAQ (reference sequence).

There are a few counts of this clonotype. V and J are TRBV5-1 and TRBJ2-3; TRBD2 aligns across 7 bases. Germline V lookup: CDR1 SGHRS, CDR2 YFSETQ. The CDR3 consists of 14 residues. The V and J ends lost 4 bases and 5 bases, in that order; junction bases with no gene match: 7. The CDR3, as DNA: TGCGCCAGCAGCACCGGACTAGAAGTAGATACGCAGTATTTT. This sequence encodes CASSTGLEVDTQYF.

This clonotype showed up just a few times. This sequence joins TRBV4-1 and TRBJ2-5; D gene ambiguous. The ends were cut back, 2 bases at V and 5 bases at J, with 9 bases in the middle. The CDR3 totals 13 residues. Germline V CDR1 and CDR2: MGHRA, YSYEKL. The CDR3 nucleotides read TGCGCCAGCAGCCAACCGATTTTGGAGACCCAGTACTTC. It yields the protein CASSQPILETQYF.

This clonotype has ten or more counts. The chain has TRBV27 and TRBJ1-2, with a weak D call TRBD1 (5 bases). Germline CDR1 is MNHEY and CDR2 is SMNVEV (reference sequence). V lost 7 bases, J lost 8 bases, and 20 bases lay in between. The CDR3 loop spans 14 amino acids. CDR3 residues: CASTSGVGRVGYTF. CDR3 nucleotides: TGTGCCAGCACCTCCGGGGTGGGGCGCGTCGGCTACACCTTC.

This clonotype was counted between two and nine times. The V gene is TRBV5-1, the J gene TRBJ2-1; perhaps TRBD2 as D (6 bases). The CDR3 runs 15 residues. The V end was cut by 3 bases, the J end by 8 bases, with 18 bases between. Germline values: CDR1 SGHRS, CDR2 YFSETQ. Here the CDR3 reads CASSSGGPLEDEQFF. The CDR3 DNA is TGCGCCAGCAGCTCCGGAGGGCCGTTGGAGGATGAGCAGTTCTTC.

The CDR3 sequence is CSASYSPNSPLHF. CDR3 nucleotide sequence: TGCAGTGCTAGTTATTCACCCAATTCACCCCTCCACTTT. The chain recombines TRBV20-1 with TRBJ1-6; D remains unclear. The CDR3 has 13 residues. Germline V lookup: CDR1 DFQATT, CDR2 SNEGSKA (reference sequence). Trimming took off 3 bases at V and 7 bases at J, with 10 bases between the two ends.

The rearrangement joins TRBV5-6 to TRBJ2-5, with D maybe TRBD1 (6 bases). Trimming took off 0 bases at V and 5 bases at J, with 26 bases between the two ends. Per germline, CDR1 SGHDT and CDR2 YYEEEE. The CDR3 is 19 residues long. The CDR3 loop reads CASSLAGDLLGAGGETQYF. For the CDR3, the DNA is TGTGCCAGCAGCTTGGCCGGGGACCTGTTGGGGGCCGGTGGGGAGACCCAGTACTTC.

The chain joins TRBV5-1 to TRBJ1-4; 9 bases are shared with TRBD1. Germline V CDR1 and CDR2: SGHRS, YFSETQ. V shed 6 bases, J shed 8 bases, and the junction held 8 bases outside the gene matches. The CDR3 loop spans 14 amino acids. The CDR3 DNA is TGCGCCAGCATGACAGGGACAGGGAACGAAAAACTGTTTTTT. Protein sequence: CASMTGTGNEKLFF.

This clonotype appeared many times. V is TRBV12-3 or TRBV12-4 and J is TRBJ2-1; D ambiguous. The CDR3 totals 15 residues. With 5 bases removed from V and 5 bases from J, the gap between germline ends came to 16 bases. The CDR3: CASSPTTLPNNEQFF. The DNA for the CDR3 is TGTGCCAGCAGTCCCACCACCCTACCGAACAATGAGCAGTTCTTC.

This clonotype was seen repeatedly, ten times or more. V and J are TRBV13 and TRBJ2-2; 9 bases line up with TRBD2. V gave up 5 bases and J gave up 2 bases; unmatched junction bases: 6. The CDR3 extends over 16 amino acids. Germline V CDR1 and CDR2: PRHDT, FYEKMQ (reference sequence). CDR3 loop: CASSHYSGSNTGELFF. The CDR3 DNA follows: TGTGCCAGCAGCCACTATAGCGGGAGTAACACCGGGGAGCTGTTTTTT. Full variable domain (missing parts from reference TRBV13 and TRBJ2-2): AAGVIQSPRHLIKEKRETATLKCYPIPRHDTVYWYQQGPGQDPQFLISFYEKMQSDKGSIPDRFSAQQFSDYHSELNMSSLELGDSALYFCASSHYSGSNTGELFFGEGSRLTVL.

This clonotype was counted many times. The chain links TRBV7-2 to TRBJ2-5; 10 bases match TRBD1. The CDR3 covers 15 residues. CDR1 and CDR2 from the germline V gene are SGHTA and FQGNSA. V was pared by 1 base and J by 5 bases, with 4 bases of the junction left unmatched. The CDR3 reads CASSLVGTGVETQYF. As DNA, the CDR3 is TGTGCCAGCAGCTTAGTTGGGACAGGGGTTGAGACCCAGTACTTC. The whole variable domain, remainder taken from reference TRBV7-2 and TRBJ2-5, is GAGVSQSPSNKVTEKGKDVELRCDPISGHTALYWYRQSLGQGLEFLIYFQGNSAPDKSGLPSDRFSAERTGGSVSTLTIQRTQQEDSAVYLCASSLVGTGVETQYFGPGTRLLVL.